Sequencing of this TCR beta chain was carried out in a study of T cells in localized non-small cell lung cancer. Notes on the study in general: Appearance in adjacent lung was seen for a median approximately 58 of the top 100 tumor clones. Maximal T cell clonality occurred in uninvolved adjacent lung, with tumor ranking below it.

Repertoires were generated with immunoSEQ multiplex PCR, while TCRdb's copy carries only in-frame clones and drops some. There are 40,000 or so clones in the sample; approximately 80% occur only once, and 15% to 20% lies in the top ten. Note on this clone: The antigen is unknown.

Trimming pared 2 bases from V and 5 bases from J, leaving 7 bases between. Germline values: CDR1 LNHNV, CDR2 YYDKDF (reference sequence). The CDR3 is made up of 13 amino acids. The rearrangement uses TRBV15 and TRBJ2-1, with D hard to call. The receptor was isolated from a male donor aged 60 or over with stage III squamous cell lung carcinoma. Here the sequenced sample was peripheral blood, taken before any cancer treatment. CDR3 loop: CATSRPDHNEQFF. CDR3 nucleotide sequence: TGTGCCACCAGCAGACCGGACCACAATGAGCAGTTCTTC.